A single sample gave rise to the 32 T cell receptor beta chains below, sequenced in a study of persistence of HIV-infected CD4 T cells. What these receptors recognize is not known. Lysates of CMV-infected fibroblasts at around 10 ug/mL stimulated these cells. Responding CD4+ T cells were sorted by upregulation of both CD40 ligand and CD69. This was the immunoSEQ version 4 assay in survey mode. The repertoire was sequenced with immunoSEQ multiplex PCR; TCRdb's copy has only in-frame clones and lacks some. The data show fewer than 20,000 clones, around 78% seen once. The sequenced sample was CD4+ T cells sorted from PBMCs after 18-hour stimulation, obtained from a patient who received antiretroviral therapy. Receptors originate from an adult man with HIV who was CMV-seropositive.

The chain links TRBV5-1 to TRBJ2-7; tentative D call: TRBD1 (6 bases). The CDR3 spans 13 residues. V was clipped by 9 bases and J by 7 bases, with 20 bases between them. CDR1 is SGHRS, CDR2 YFSETQ, per germline. The CDR3 reads CATTRLGAGEQYF. As DNA, the CDR3 is TGCGCCACCACCCGTCTGGGGGCAGGGGAGCAGTACTTC.

This chain links TRBV2 with TRBJ1-6; possible D gene TRBD1, 6 bases. The CDR3 is 13 residues long. The V and J ends lost 7 bases and 10 bases respectively, with 14 bases between them. CDR1 and CDR2 (germline): SNHLY, FYNNEI. In DNA, the CDR3 is TGTGCCAGCACTGCAGGGGAAAGATCACCCCTCCACTTT. Its translation: CASTAGERSPLHF.

The chain recombines TRBV5-1 with TRBJ1-4; no clear D. CDR1 is SGHRS and CDR2 is YFSETQ in the germline V gene. V was clipped by 0 bases and J by 5 bases, with 8 bases between them. The CDR3 spans 14 residues. CDR3 sequence: CASSLGGSNEKLFF. The CDR3 coding sequence is TGCGCCAGCAGCTTGGGTGGTTCGAATGAAAAACTGTTTTTT.

V gene TRBV5-1 combines with J gene TRBJ2-2; 7 bases fit TRBD1. Germline CDR1 and CDR2: SGHRS and YFSETQ. The CDR3 totals 15 residues. J was trimmed by 2 bases and V by 3 bases; bases with no gene match: 4. For the CDR3, the DNA is TGCGCCAGCAGCTGGGGGACAGCCAACACCGGGGAGCTGTTTTTT. It yields the protein CASSWGTANTGELFF.

As DNA, the CDR3 is TGTGCCAGCAGCGCTGGGCGGGGTACTGGGGAACTGTTTTTT. It codes for CASSAGRGTGELFF. The chain uses TRBV7-6 and TRBJ1-4; no reliable D call. The ends were cut back, 5 bases at V and 12 bases at J, with 19 bases in the middle. CDR1 and CDR2 from the germline V gene are SGHVS and FNYEAQ. There are 14 residues in the CDR3.

The chain links TRBV6-5 to TRBJ2-7; 8 bases align to TRBD1. V was clipped by 6 bases and J by 6 bases; unmatched bases: 10. The CDR3 loop spans 14 amino acids. Germline loops: CDR1 MNHEY, CDR2 SVGAGI. Here the CDR3 reads CASSLRPGGPEQYF. CDR3 bases: TGTGCCAGCAGCCTCCGGCCAGGGGGCCCCGAGCAGTACTTC.

DNA for the CDR3: TGTGCCAGCAAGAGGGGCGCGGGGGGCGCGACCGGGGAGCTGTTTTTT. The encoded protein is CASKRGAGGATGELFF. V and J are TRBV7-3 and TRBJ2-2, with 8 bases fitting TRBD2. The germline gives CDR1 SGHTA, CDR2 FQGTGA. The CDR3 loop spans 16 amino acids. The ends lost 7 bases at V and 5 bases at J; junction bases unmatched: 12.

The chain uses TRBV6-1 and TRBJ2-4; tentatively, D is TRBD1 or TRBD2 (5 bases each). CDR3 size: 14 residues. Germline CDR1 MNHNS, CDR2 SASEGT. V was shortened by 7 bases and J by 1 base, with 11 bases between the two germline ends. The chain's CDR3 is CASIEGSAKNIQYF. DNA of the CDR3: TGTGCCAGCATTGAGGGGTCCGCCAAAAACATTCAGTACTTC.

The gene calls are TRBV6-1 and TRBJ1-6; perhaps TRBD1 as D (5 bases). The V end lost 1 base, the J end lost 11 bases, and 12 bases lay between the germline ends. Germline lookup yields CDR1 MNHNS and CDR2 SASEGT. The CDR3 runs 14 residues. CDR3 loop: CASSEGVGGAPLHF. The CDR3 nucleotides are TGTGCCAGCAGTGAAGGGGTGGGGGGTGCACCCCTCCACTTT.

V usage is TRBV19 and J usage is TRBJ1-5; D unresolved. This CDR3 comprises 14 residues. Trimming shortened V by 6 bases and J by 3 bases, and 12 bases separated the two germline ends. The germline V gene encodes CDR1 LNHDA and CDR2 SQIVND (reference sequence). Here the CDR3 DNA reads TGTGCCAGTAGACAGACCTCCTTCAATCAGCCCCAGCATTTT. Its protein product is CASRQTSFNQPQHF.

This clone was seen a handful of times. The chain has TRBV15 and TRBJ1-1; tentatively, D is TRBD1 (6 bases). Trimming took 0 bases from V and 1 from J, leaving 15 bases between them. CDR1 LNHNV and CDR2 YYDKDF come from the germline V gene (reference sequence). The CDR3 runs 17 residues. CDR3 sequence reads: CATSRDLAGVRNTEAFF. The CDR3 DNA follows: TGTGCCACCAGCAGAGATTTGGCAGGGGTAAGGAACACTGAAGCTTTCTTT.

V and J are TRBV4-1 and TRBJ1-6; 7 bases are shared with TRBD1. This CDR3 is built from 16 residues. Germline V CDR1 and CDR2: MGHRA, YSYEKL. With V trimmed by 3 bases and J by 6 bases, 8 bases remained unmatched. CDR3 bases: TGCGCCAGCAGCCATCCAGGGGGAAACGGTAATTCACCCCTCCACTTT. Amino acid sequence: CASSHPGGNGNSPLHF.

This clone was picked up a small number of times. The chain recombines TRBV19 with TRBJ1-1; D ambiguous. Germline CDR1 reads LNHDA; CDR2 reads SQIVND (reference sequence). Trimming left V 6 bases short and J 0 bases short, with 8 bases between. The CDR3 loop spans 13 amino acids. The CDR3 DNA is TGTGCCAGTAGCCTTGACCTGAACACTGAAGCTTTCTTT. Protein product: CASSLDLNTEAFF.

This chain joins TRBV5-1 and TRBJ1-6; D is unclear. The CDR3 contains 13 residues. The germline V gene has CDR1 SGHRS and CDR2 YFSETQ. With 3 bases removed from V and 5 bases from J, the gap between germline ends came to 6 bases. As DNA, the CDR3 is TGCGCCAGCAGCTCAGACAATAATTCACCCCTCCACTTT. Its translation: CASSSDNNSPLHF. The whole variable domain, remainder taken from reference TRBV5-1 and TRBJ1-6, is KAGVTQTPRYLIKTRGQQVTLSCSPISGHRSVSWYQQTPGQGLQFLFEYFSETQRNKGNFPGRFSGRQFSNSRSEMNVSTLELGDSALYLCASSSDNNSPLHFGNGTRLTVT.

This clone is labeled as medium-sized. This rearrangement joins TRBV3-1 (or the pseudogene TRBV3-2) to TRBJ2-1; D is perhaps TRBD1 or TRBD2 (6 bases each). The CDR3 length is 16 residues. Germline V gives CDR1 LGHDT, CDR2 YNNKEL (reference sequence). V dropped 3 bases and J dropped 6 bases, with 18 bases sitting between them. The CDR3: CASSHSLRRGANEQFF. The CDR3 DNA sequence: TGTGCCAGCAGCCATTCCCTCCGGAGGGGGGCCAATGAGCAGTTCTTC.

The chain carries TRBV5-4 and TRBJ1-4; 8 nucleotides agree with TRBD1. Germline lookup yields CDR1 SGHNT and CDR2 YYREEE (reference sequence). Trimming cost V 4 bases and J 8 bases; bases outside gene matches: 7. CDR3 length equals 14 residues. The CDR3 sequence: CASSPGGPKEKLFF. The CDR3 bases are TGTGCCAGCAGCCCAGGGGGCCCCAAAGAAAAACTGTTTTTT.

The CDR3 region is CATSRELAGGNEQFF. Written as DNA, the CDR3 is TGTGCCACCAGCAGAGAACTAGCGGGGGGGAATGAGCAGTTCTTC. The genes are TRBV15 and TRBJ2-1, with 13 bases fitting TRBD2. The CDR3 totals 15 residues. Germline CDR1 reads LNHNV; CDR2 reads YYDKDF (reference sequence). V gave up 0 bases and J gave up 7 bases; unmatched junction bases: 0.

The chain uses TRBV9 and TRBJ2-7; D is perhaps TRBD1 (6 bases). V was shortened by 0 bases and J by 7 bases, with 17 bases between the two germline ends. CDR1 and CDR2 (germline): SGDLS, YYNGEE. This CDR3 contains 15 residues. The DNA for the CDR3 is TGTGCCAGCAGCGTAGAGGGGTGGACAGAGGAGGAGCAGTACTTC. Translation gives CASSVEGWTEEEQYF.

The J gene is TRBJ1-2, the V gene TRBV7-9; maybe TRBD1 (5 bases). Trimming shortened V by 1 base and J by 5 bases, and 14 bases separated the two germline ends. The CDR3 extends over 15 amino acids. Germline CDR1 is SEHNR and CDR2 is FQNEAQ (reference sequence). The chain's CDR3 is CASSLEGDSHYGYTF. CDR3 coding DNA: TGTGCCAGCAGCTTAGAAGGGGATTCACATTATGGCTACACCTTC.

This clone was seen a few times. This sequence joins TRBV19 and TRBJ1-5; D perhaps matches TRBD1 (5 bases). Trimming pared 6 bases from V and 0 bases from J, leaving 12 bases between. The CDR3 spans 15 residues. In germline, CDR1 is LNHDA, CDR2 SQIVND (reference sequence). The CDR3 coding sequence is TGTGCCAGTAGGCGACAGAGAGATAGCAATCAGCCCCAGCATTTT. Its translation is CASRRQRDSNQPQHF.

The V gene is TRBV5-1, the J gene TRBJ1-3, with D tentatively TRBD1 (5 bases). The length of the CDR3 is 17 residues. The V end was cut by 2 bases, the J end by 4 bases, with 19 bases between. Germline V gives CDR1 SGHRS, CDR2 YFSETQ. CDR3 region: CASSLSLRQGAGNTIYF. CDR3 bases: TGCGCCAGCAGCTTAAGCTTAAGGCAGGGTGCCGGAAACACCATATATTTT.

The chain is built from TRBV4-2 and TRBJ2-7; D remains unclear. The CDR3 sequence is 15 residues long. Germline lookup yields CDR1 LGHNA and CDR2 YNFKEQ. V was shortened by 0 bases and J by 4 bases, with 13 bases between the two germline ends. CDR3 sequence (DNA): TGTGCCAGCAGCCAAGAAGAGTTAGGTGGGTACGAGCAGTACTTC. Translating it yields CASSQEELGGYEQYF.

The chain carries TRBV28 and TRBJ1-2; the match to TRBD1 covers 8 bases. The junction had 10 bases not matched to a gene; V was cut back by 2 bases and J by 8 bases. The CDR3 extends over 15 amino acids. CDR1 is MDHEN and CDR2 is SYDVKM in the germline V gene. CDR3: CASSLGLSGGDGYTF. The CDR3 nucleotides read TGTGCCAGCAGTTTAGGATTGTCAGGGGGCGACGGCTACACCTTC.

The chain uses TRBV10-3 and TRBJ2-7; 8 nucleotides agree with TRBD1. V dropped 5 bases and J dropped 6; count of bases not matched to a gene: 3. Germline V gene lookup returns CDR1 ENHRY and CDR2 SYGVKD. The CDR3 covers 12 residues. The CDR3 nucleotides are TGTGCCATCAGTCCGACAGGGGCCGAGCAGTACTTC. This codes for CAISPTGAEQYF.

The chain recombines TRBV19 with TRBJ1-5; 9 positions agree with TRBD1. The CDR3 has 15 amino acids. Germline loops: CDR1 LNHDA, CDR2 SQIVND (reference sequence). The junction had 11 bases not matched to a gene; V was cut back by 7 bases and J by 7 bases. The CDR3 nucleotides are TGTGCCAGTACCAAAGGACAGGGGCAGGGGCAGCCCCAGCATTTT. It specifies CASTKGQGQGQPQHF. Together with reference TRBV19 and TRBJ1-5, the CDR3 gives the full variable domain: DGGITQSPKYLFRKEGQNVTLSCEQNLNHDAMYWYRQDPGQGLRLIYYSQIVNDFQKGDIAEGYSVSREKKESFPLTVTSAQKNPTAFYLCASTKGQGQGQPQHFGDGTRLSIL.

The chain is built from TRBV21-1 and TRBJ2-3; TRBD2, the table's D call, was not compared with the DNA. TRBV21-1 is a known pseudogene. The CDR3 totals 16 residues. CDR3 sequence: CASSKAQGLHGDTQYF. In nucleotides, the CDR3 is TGTGCCAGCAGCAAAGCCCAGGGACTCCATGGGGATACGCAGTATTTT.

The chain recombines TRBV5-1 with TRBJ2-1; the D gene could be TRBD1 or TRBD2 (5 bases each). CDR3 length equals 21 residues. V shed 3 bases and J shed 0 bases, with 28 bases lying between them. CDR1 and CDR2 from the germline V gene are SGHRS and YFSETQ. CDR3 DNA: TGCGCCAGCAGCTCGGGTCTGAGGGTAGCGCCTAGAGGGGTCTCCTACAATGAGCAGTTCTTC. Its translation is CASSSGLRVAPRGVSYNEQFF. The variable domain in full, completed from reference TRBV5-1 and TRBJ2-1, reads KAGVTQTPRYLIKTRGQQVTLSCSPISGHRSVSWYQQTPGQGLQFLFEYFSETQRNKGNFPGRFSGRQFSNSRSEMNVSTLELGDSALYLCASSSGLRVAPRGVSYNEQFFGPGTRLTVL.

Regarding this clone: The junction departs from the called germline gene at one end, perhaps through a read error. The rearrangement links TRBV5-1 to TRBJ1-2, with D maybe TRBD1 (5 bases). The germline V gene encodes CDR1 SGHRS and CDR2 YFSETQ. This CDR3 has 13 residues. CDR3 protein: CASSLVTADGYTF. The CDR3 region has the DNA TGCGCCAGCAGTTTGGTGACAGCAGATGGCTACACCTTC.

This clone was counted once. The gene calls are TRBV6-5 and TRBJ2-7, with 8 nucleotides matching TRBD1. V lost 10 bases to trimming and J lost 1 base; unmatched junction nucleotides: 12. The germline gives CDR1 MNHEY, CDR2 SVGAGI. The CDR3 contains 15 residues. The CDR3 region is CANDSDRGLSYEQYF. CDR3 DNA sequence: TGTGCCAATGACTCCGACAGGGGCCTTTCCTACGAGCAGTACTTC.

The chain is built from TRBV3-1 (or the pseudogene TRBV3-2) and TRBJ2-3; 7 nucleotides agree with TRBD1. Germline trimming cut 0 bases from V and 0 bases from J; bases unmatched to any gene: 3. The CDR3 totals 16 residues. Germline CDR1 is LGHDT and CDR2 is YNNKEL (reference sequence). The CDR3 is CASSQDGDSSTDTQYF. The CDR3 nucleotides are TGTGCCAGCAGCCAAGATGGGGACAGTAGCACAGATACGCAGTATTTT.

The chain couples TRBV2 to TRBJ1-5; 9 bases fit TRBD1. The CDR3 consists of 16 residues. The V gene end was trimmed by 6 bases and the J gene end by 4 bases; junction bases not matched to a gene: 10. The V gene's germline CDR1 is SNHLY and CDR2 FYNNEI. CDR3 residues: CASRKALDRGNQPQHF. As DNA, the CDR3 is TGTGCCAGCAGGAAAGCCCTGGACAGGGGAAATCAGCCCCAGCATTTT.

The chain is built from TRBV6-1 and TRBJ1-3; D remains ambiguous. The CDR3 is made up of 12 amino acids. V lost 7 bases and J 4 bases, leaving 8 bases between the germline ends. Germline V lookup: CDR1 MNHNS, CDR2 SASEGT. The CDR3 DNA is TGTGCCAGCACCTCGGAAGGAAACACCATATATTTT. This translates into CASTSEGNTIYF.